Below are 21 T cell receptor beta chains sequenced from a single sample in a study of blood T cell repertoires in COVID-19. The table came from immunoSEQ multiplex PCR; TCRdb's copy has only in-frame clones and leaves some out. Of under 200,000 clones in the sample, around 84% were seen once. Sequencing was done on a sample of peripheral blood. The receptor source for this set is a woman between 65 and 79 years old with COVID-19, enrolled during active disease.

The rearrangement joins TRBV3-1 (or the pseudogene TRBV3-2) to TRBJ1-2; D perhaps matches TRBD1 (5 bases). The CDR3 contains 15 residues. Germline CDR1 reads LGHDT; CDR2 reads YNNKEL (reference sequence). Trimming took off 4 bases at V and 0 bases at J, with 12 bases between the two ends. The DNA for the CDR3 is TGTGCCAGCAGCCTCCGGACAAGAGCTAACTATGGCTACACCTTC. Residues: CASSLRTRANYGYTF.

CDR3: CSASIPGLAGGSWDEQFF. The CDR3 coding sequence is TGCAGTGCTAGTATCCCGGGACTAGCGGGGGGAAGCTGGGATGAGCAGTTCTTC. V gene TRBV20-1 combines with J gene TRBJ2-1, with 15 bases fitting TRBD2. The CDR3 runs 18 residues. V shed 3 bases and J 8 bases; nucleotides not matched to a gene: 14. CDR1 DFQATT and CDR2 SNEGSKA come from the germline V gene (reference sequence).

The chain's CDR3 is CASSFGETGRRGYTF. CDR3 sequence (DNA): TGTGCCAGCAGCTTTGGGGAGACAGGGCGAAGAGGCTACACCTTC. The rearrangement links TRBV7-8 to TRBJ1-2; 7 nucleotides agree with TRBD1. The CDR3 covers 15 residues. Germline values: CDR1 SGHVS, CDR2 FQNEAQ. Trimming at V came to 3 bases and at J to 8 bases, leaving 12 bases not matched to a gene.

The CDR3 coding sequence is TGTGCCAGCAGCGCGCTACAGGGATCGCAGACCCAGTACTTC. Its translation is CASSALQGSQTQYF. The V gene is TRBV11-2, the J gene TRBJ2-5, with D perhaps TRBD1 (6 bases). Trimming shortened V by 5 bases and J by 6 bases, and 16 bases separated the two germline ends. The CDR3 totals 14 residues. Germline-derived CDR1 and CDR2 are SGHAT and FQNNGV.

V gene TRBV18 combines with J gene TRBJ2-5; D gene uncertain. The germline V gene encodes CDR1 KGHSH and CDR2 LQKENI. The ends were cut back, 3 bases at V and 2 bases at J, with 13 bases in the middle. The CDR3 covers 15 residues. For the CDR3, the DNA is TGTGCCAGCTCACCGTGGGCGAACGAACAAGAGACCCAGTACTTC. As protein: CASSPWANEQETQYF.

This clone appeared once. Here the CDR3 reads CASSAVIVEAGGGSQETQYF. The CDR3 DNA sequence: TGTGCCAGCAGTGCTGTAATAGTAGAAGCGGGGGGCGGGTCCCAAGAGACCCAGTACTTC. The rearrangement joins TRBV2 to TRBJ2-5; the match to TRBD2 covers 9 bases. Per germline, CDR1 SNHLY and CDR2 FYNNEI. This CDR3 is 20 amino acids long. The trim removed 4 bases at V and 1 base at J, leaving 19 bases unmatched.

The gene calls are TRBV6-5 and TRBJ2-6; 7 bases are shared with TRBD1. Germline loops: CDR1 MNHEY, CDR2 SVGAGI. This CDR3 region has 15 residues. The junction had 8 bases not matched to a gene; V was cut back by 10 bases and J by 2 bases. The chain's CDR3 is CATIGTGAGANVLTF. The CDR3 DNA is TGTGCCACCATAGGAACAGGGGCTGGGGCCAACGTCCTGACTTTC.

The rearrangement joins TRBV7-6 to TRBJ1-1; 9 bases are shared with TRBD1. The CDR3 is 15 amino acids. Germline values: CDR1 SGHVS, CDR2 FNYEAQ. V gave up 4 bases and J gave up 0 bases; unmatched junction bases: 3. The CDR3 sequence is CASSSGTGMNTEAFF. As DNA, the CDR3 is TGTGCCAGCAGCTCGGGGACAGGGATGAACACTGAAGCTTTCTTT.

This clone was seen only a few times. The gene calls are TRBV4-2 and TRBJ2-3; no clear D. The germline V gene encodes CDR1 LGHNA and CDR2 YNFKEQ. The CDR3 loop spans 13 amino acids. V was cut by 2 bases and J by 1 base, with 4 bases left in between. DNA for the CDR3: TGTGCCAGCAGCCAACCGGGCACAGATACGCAGTATTTT. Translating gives CASSQPGTDTQYF.

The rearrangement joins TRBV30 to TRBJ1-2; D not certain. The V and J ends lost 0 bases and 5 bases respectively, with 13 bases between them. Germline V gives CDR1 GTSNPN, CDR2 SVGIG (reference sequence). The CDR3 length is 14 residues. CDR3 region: CAWSVLGVEYGYTF. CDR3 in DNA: TGTGCCTGGAGTGTTCTGGGAGTGGAATATGGCTACACCTTC.

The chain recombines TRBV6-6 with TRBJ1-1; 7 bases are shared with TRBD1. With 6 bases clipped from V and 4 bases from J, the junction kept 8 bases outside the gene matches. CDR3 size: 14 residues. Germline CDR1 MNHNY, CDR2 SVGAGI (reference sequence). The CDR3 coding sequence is TGTGCCAGCAGACCTACAGGGGACCTCACTGAAGCTTTCTTT. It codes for CASRPTGDLTEAFF.

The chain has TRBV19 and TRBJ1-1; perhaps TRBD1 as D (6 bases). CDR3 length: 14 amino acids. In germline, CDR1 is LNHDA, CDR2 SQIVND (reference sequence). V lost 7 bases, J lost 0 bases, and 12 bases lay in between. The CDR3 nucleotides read TGTGCCAGTAATACGGGACACCTGAACACTGAAGCTTTCTTT. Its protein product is CASNTGHLNTEAFF.

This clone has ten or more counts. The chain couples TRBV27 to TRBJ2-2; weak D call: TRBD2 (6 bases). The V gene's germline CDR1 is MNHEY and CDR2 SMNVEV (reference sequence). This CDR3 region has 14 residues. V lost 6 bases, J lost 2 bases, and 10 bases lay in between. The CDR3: CASRGLVNTGELFF. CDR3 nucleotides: TGTGCCAGCAGGGGACTTGTAAACACCGGGGAGCTGTTTTTT.

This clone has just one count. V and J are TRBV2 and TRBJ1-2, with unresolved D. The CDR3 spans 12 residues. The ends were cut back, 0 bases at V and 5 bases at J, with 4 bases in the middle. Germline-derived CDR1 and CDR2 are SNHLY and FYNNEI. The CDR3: CASSEAQYGYTF. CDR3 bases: TGTGCCAGCAGTGAAGCCCAGTATGGCTACACCTTC. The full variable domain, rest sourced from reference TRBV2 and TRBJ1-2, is EPEVTQTPSHQVTQMGQEVILRCVPISNHLYFYWYRQILGQKVEFLVSFYNNEISEKSEIFDDQFSVERPDGSNFTLKIRSTKLEDSAMYFCASSEAQYGYTFGSGTRLTVV.

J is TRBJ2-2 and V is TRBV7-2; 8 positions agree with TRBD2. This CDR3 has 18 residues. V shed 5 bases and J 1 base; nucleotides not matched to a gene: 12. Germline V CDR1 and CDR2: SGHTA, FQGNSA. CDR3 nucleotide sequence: TGTGCCAGCAGCCTTAGGACCACTAGCGGACGGAACACCGGGGAGCTGTTTTTT. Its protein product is CASSLRTTSGRNTGELFF.

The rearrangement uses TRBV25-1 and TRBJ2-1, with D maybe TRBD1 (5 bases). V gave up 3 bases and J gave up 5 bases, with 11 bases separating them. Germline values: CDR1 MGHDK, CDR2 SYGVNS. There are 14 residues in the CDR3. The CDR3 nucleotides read TGTGCCAGCAGTGAGTTTACAGGTAACAATGAGCAGTTCTTC. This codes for CASSEFTGNNEQFF.

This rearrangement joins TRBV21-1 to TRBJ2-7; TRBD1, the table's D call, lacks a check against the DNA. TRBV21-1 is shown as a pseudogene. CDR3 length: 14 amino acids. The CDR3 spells CASSNRDTDYEQYF. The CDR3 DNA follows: TGTGCCAGCAGCAACCGGGACACCGACTACGAGCAGTACTTC.

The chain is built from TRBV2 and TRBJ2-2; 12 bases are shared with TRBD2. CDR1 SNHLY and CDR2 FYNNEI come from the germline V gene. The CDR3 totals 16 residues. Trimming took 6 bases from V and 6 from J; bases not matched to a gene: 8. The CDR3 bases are TGTGCCAGCAGACCGACTAGCGGGGGTCCCGCCGGGGAGCTGTTTTTT. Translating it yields CASRPTSGGPAGELFF.

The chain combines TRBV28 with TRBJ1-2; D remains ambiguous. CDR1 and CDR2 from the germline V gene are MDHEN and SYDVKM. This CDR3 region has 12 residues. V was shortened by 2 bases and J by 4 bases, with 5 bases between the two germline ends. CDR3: CASSLRSYGYTF. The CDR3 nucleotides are TGTGCCAGCAGTTTACGCAGCTATGGCTACACCTTC.

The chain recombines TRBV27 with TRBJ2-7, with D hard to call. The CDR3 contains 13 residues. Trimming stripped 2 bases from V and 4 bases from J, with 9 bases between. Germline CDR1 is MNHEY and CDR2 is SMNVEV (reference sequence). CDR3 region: CASSLGQLYEQYF. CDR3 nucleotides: TGTGCCAGCAGTTTAGGGCAGCTATACGAGCAGTACTTC.

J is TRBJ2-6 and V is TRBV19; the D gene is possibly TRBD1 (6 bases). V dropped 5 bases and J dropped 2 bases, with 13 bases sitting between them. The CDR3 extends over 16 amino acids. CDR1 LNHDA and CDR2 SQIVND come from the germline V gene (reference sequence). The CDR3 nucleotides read TGTGCCAGTAGTGTAACCCGGACAGCTGGGGCCAACGTCCTGACTTTC. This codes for CASSVTRTAGANVLTF.